This is a list of T cell receptor beta chains from one sample in a study of T cells in Graves' hyperthyroidism and ophthalmopathy. TCRdb used MiXCR to reprocess the multiplex PCR reads, holding one entry per CDR3 protein. The sample consists of some 140,000 distinct CDR3 sequences, around 21% of them appearing once. Input material: blood. The source of these receptors is a woman aged 50 to 65 with Graves' hyperthyroidism that later progressed to Graves' ophthalmopathy. Both conserved end residues are part of each CDR3. D genes are given only for firm matches. Only part of the rows carry a size: once, few, many, or a class if the clone is expanded.

>TRBV28|TRBJ1-6|12|.|many
TGTGCCTCAGGGACGGGTAATTCACCCCTCCACTTT
CASGTGNSPLHF
>TRBV5-1|TRBJ2-7|15|TRBD1|few
TGCGCCAGCAGCTTGGGGGACAGGCTCTCCTACGAGCAGTACTTC
CASSLGDRLSYEQYF
>TRBV25-1|TRBJ2-1|14|.|once
TGTGCCAGCAGTGAAAACCCGGGATGGGATGAGCAGTTCTTC
CASSENPGWDEQFF
>TRBV6-1|TRBJ2-7|14|.|.
TGTGCCAGCAGTGAAAATGTTATTAGCTACGAGCAGTACTTC
CASSENVISYEQYF
>TRBV27|TRBJ2-5|16|TRBD2|.
TGTGCCAGCAGGGGACTAGCGGGAGGGCCGCGAGAGACCCAGTACTTC
CASRGLAGGPRETQYF
>TRBV20-1|TRBJ2-5|15|TRBD2|many
TGCAGTGCTAGGACTCAGAGCGGGAACTCAAAGACCCAGTACTTC
CSARTQSGNSKTQYF
>TRBV7-9|TRBJ1-1|13|.|many
TGTGCCAGCAGCTTGCAGGTGAACACTGAAGCTTTCTTT
CASSLQVNTEAFF
>TRBV4-1|TRBJ1-4|17|.|.
TGCGCCAGCAGCCAAGACACAGGCACGGCAACTAATGAAAAACTGTTTTTT
CASSQDTGTATNEKLFF
>TRBV12-5|TRBJ1-5|16|.|many
TGTGCTAGTGGTTTGAGGAATTGGGGGATAGAACAGCCCCAGCATTTT
CASGLRNWGIEQPQHF
>TRBV19|TRBJ2-1|14|.|.
TGTGCCAGTAGTGAGCCCGCGAGGGCTATTGAGCAGTTCTTC
CASSEPARAIEQFF
>TRBV30|TRBJ2-7|14|TRBD1|many
TGTGCCTGGAGCGAAGGACAGGGGTACTACGAGCAGTACTTC
CAWSEGQGYYEQYF
>TRBV28|TRBJ2-7|15|.|many
TGTGCCAGCAGCCGACCTAGGGGCCCCTCCTACGAGCAGTACTTC
CASSRPRGPSYEQYF
>TRBV20-1|TRBJ2-5|12|.|many
TGCAGTGCGGAGGGGGAGCGAGAGACCCAGTACTTC
CSAEGERETQYF
>TRBV28|TRBJ2-1|15|TRBD2|many
TGTGCCAGCACCGCAGCGGGAGGGCCCGGCGATGAGCAGTTCTTC
CASTAAGGPGDEQFF
>TRBV10-1|TRBJ2-2|12|.|.
TGCGCCAGCAGTACTAGCTCCGGGGAGCTGTTTTTT
CASSTSSGELFF
>TRBV11-2|TRBJ2-5|15|TRBD2|many
TGTGCCAGCACCGATACTAGCGGGAGCATTGAGACCCAGTACTTC
CASTDTSGSIETQYF
>TRBV20-1|TRBJ2-1|13|.|.
TGCAGTGCGAAGTGGCAGGGGAACTACGAGCAGTTCTTC
CSAKWQGNYEQFF
>TRBV3-1|TRBJ2-5|12|.|many
TGTGCCAGCAGCCAAATTCAAGAGACCCAGTACTTC
CASSQIQETQYF
>TRBV6-1|TRBJ1-6|15|.|many
TGTGCCAGCAGTGAAGCGCATCTAGGAAATTCACCCCTCCACTTT
CASSEAHLGNSPLHF
>TRBV20-1|TRBJ2-3|16|.|many
TGCAGTGCTCGGGGGCTAGCGGCCGAGGTCACAGATACGCAGTATTTT
CSARGLAAEVTDTQYF
>TRBV29-1|TRBJ1-1|12|.|many
TGCAGCGCCCTATTTGGTCCCACTGAAGCTTTCTTT
CSALFGPTEAFF
>TRBV7-9|TRBJ1-4|12|TRBD1|.
TGTGCCAGCAGCAGGGGGCGCGAAAAACTGTTTTTT
CASSRGREKLFF
>TRBV20-1|TRBJ2-2|14|.|once
TGCAGTGCTAGAGGGAGTGGTTACACCGGGGAGCTGTTTTTT
CSARGSGYTGELFF
>TRBV28|TRBJ1-4|14|.|many
TGTGCCAGCACCCCCGTCTCAACTAATGAAAAACTGTTTTTT
CASTPVSTNEKLFF
>TRBV2|TRBJ2-7|18|TRBD2|.
TGTGCCAGCAGTGAAGCTGGGCTAGCGGGATCCTCCTACAATGAGCAGTACTTC
CASSEAGLAGSSYNEQYF
>TRBV27|TRBJ2-2|16|TRBD1|.
TGTGCCAGCAGCCCCTGGGACAGATTAAACACCGGGGAGCTGTTTTTT
CASSPWDRLNTGELFF
>TRBV7-9|TRBJ2-3|13|.|.
TGTGCCAGCAGTACTCAGAACCCAGATACGCAGTATTTT
CASSTQNPDTQYF
>TRBV19|TRBJ2-2|14|.|.
TGTGCCAGTAGTAAGGGGGGGTACACCGGGGAGCTGTTTTTT
CASSKGGYTGELFF
>TRBV3-1|TRBJ1-1|14|.|.
TGTGCCAGCAGCCAAAGGGAGAGAAACACTGAAGCTTTCTTT
CASSQRERNTEAFF
>TRBV20-1|TRBJ1-1|14|.|many
TGCAGTGCGGAGGAGACAGTTATGAACACTGAAGCTTTCTTT
CSAEETVMNTEAFF
>TRBV20-1|TRBJ2-5|14|TRBD1|many
TGCAGTGCTACGGGGACAGGGACGATGGAGACCCAGTACTTC
CSATGTGTMETQYF
>TRBV12-3/TRBV12-4|TRBJ1-4|13|.|many
TGTGCCAGCAGTCTCAAGGGGGTGGAAAAACTGTTTTTT
CASSLKGVEKLFF
>TRBV20-1|TRBJ2-7|14|TRBD2|.
TGCAGTGCTAGAACTAGCGGGAGTAAGTACGAGCAGTACTTC
CSARTSGSKYEQYF
>TRBV5-1|TRBJ2-7|14|TRBD1|.
TGCGCCAGCAGCTTTGGACAGGGGATCTACGAGCAGTACTTC
CASSFGQGIYEQYF
>TRBV18|TRBJ1-5|17|TRBD1|many
TGTGCCAGCTCGCCCAGACAGGGAGGAATGGGCAATCAGCCCCAGCATTTT
CASSPRQGGMGNQPQHF
>TRBV7-8|TRBJ1-4|13|.|many
TGTGCCAGCAGCACGCCCTACGGTGAAAAACTGTTTTTT
CASSTPYGEKLFF
>TRBV15|TRBJ2-7|13|.|.
TGTGCCACCAGCAGAGATGAGTCCTACGAGCAGTACTTC
CATSRDESYEQYF
>TRBV28|TRBJ2-5|14|.|.
TGTGCCAGCAGGGGGGCAGGCGGCGGGGAGACCCAGTACTTC
CASRGAGGGETQYF
>TRBV19|TRBJ1-1|14|TRBD1|few
TGTGCCAGTAGTCTACAGGGGGCGAACACTGAAGCTTTCTTT
CASSLQGANTEAFF